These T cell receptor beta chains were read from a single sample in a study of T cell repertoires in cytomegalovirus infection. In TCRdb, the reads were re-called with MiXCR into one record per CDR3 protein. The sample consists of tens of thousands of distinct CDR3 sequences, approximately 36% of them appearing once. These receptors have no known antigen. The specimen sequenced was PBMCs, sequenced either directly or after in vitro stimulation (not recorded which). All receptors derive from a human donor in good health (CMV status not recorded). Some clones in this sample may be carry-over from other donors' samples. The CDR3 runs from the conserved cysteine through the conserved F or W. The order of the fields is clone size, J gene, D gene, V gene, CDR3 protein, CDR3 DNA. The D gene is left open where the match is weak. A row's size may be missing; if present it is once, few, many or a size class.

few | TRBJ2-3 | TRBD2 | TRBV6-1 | CASSREDTDTQYF | TGTGCCAGCAGCCGGGAGGACACAGATACGCAGTATTTT
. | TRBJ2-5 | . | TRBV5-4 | CASSLEVRIETQYF | TGTGCCAGCAGTCTGGAAGTGAGGATAGAGACCCAGTACTTC
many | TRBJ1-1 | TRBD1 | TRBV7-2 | CASSLATGAGEAFF | TGTGCCAGCAGCTTAGCTACAGGGGCCGGGGAAGCTTTCTTT
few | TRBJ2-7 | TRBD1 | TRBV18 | CASSPPRDRGSYEQYF | TGTGCCAGCTCACCACCAAGGGACAGGGGGTCTTACGAGCAGTACTTC
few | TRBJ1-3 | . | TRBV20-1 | CSASLGAGNTIYF | TGCAGTGCTAGTTTGGGGGCAGGAAACACCATATATTTT
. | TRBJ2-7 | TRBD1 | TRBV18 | CASSPGYRQGTEQYF | TGTGCCAGCTCACCAGGGTACCGACAGGGTACGGAGCAGTACTTC
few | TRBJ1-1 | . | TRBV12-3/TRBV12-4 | CASSLRGATFF | TGTGCCAGCAGTTTACGGGGGGCGACTTTCTTT
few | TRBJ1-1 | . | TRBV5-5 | CASSQVQGWAFF | TGTGCCAGCAGCCAAGTACAGGGTTGGGCTTTCTTT
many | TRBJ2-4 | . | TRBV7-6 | CASSLSPLGNIQYF | TGTGCCAGCAGCCTGAGCCCCTTAGGAAACATTCAGTACTTC
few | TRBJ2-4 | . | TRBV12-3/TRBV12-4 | CASSLGGPKNIQYF | TGTGCCAGCAGTTTAGGGGGACCCAAAAACATTCAGTACTTC
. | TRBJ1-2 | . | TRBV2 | CASSPGTLTTF | TGTGCCAGCAGTCCTGGGACTCTGACAACCTTC
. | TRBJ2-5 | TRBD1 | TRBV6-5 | CASSPDRGHQETQYF | TGTGCCAGCAGCCCGGACAGGGGTCACCAAGAGACCCAGTACTTC
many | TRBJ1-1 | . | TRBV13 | CASSLAGGYTEAFF | TGTGCCAGCAGCTTAGCGGGGGGGTACACTGAAGCTTTCTTT
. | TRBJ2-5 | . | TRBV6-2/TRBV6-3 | CASSDDPQTQYF | TGTGCCAGCTCCGATGATCCGCAGACCCAGTACTTC
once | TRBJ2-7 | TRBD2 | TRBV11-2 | CASSLGREGGSEQYF | TGTGCCAGCAGCTTGGGGCGGGAGGGGGGGTCCGAGCAGTACTTC
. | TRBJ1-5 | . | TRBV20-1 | CSALEGPTSNQPQHF | TGCAGTGCTCTAGAGGGACCCACGAGCAATCAGCCCCAGCATTTT
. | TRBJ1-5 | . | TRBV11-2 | CASSWGRGNQPQHF | TGTGCCAGCTCGTGGGGCCGGGGCAATCAGCCCCAGCATTTT
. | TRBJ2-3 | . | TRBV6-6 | CASRIQGPRDTQYF | TGTGCCAGCAGGATACAGGGCCCCCGGGATACGCAGTATTTT
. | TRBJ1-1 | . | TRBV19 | CASSIEGTEAFF | TGTGCCAGTAGTATCGAGGGGACTGAAGCTTTCTTT
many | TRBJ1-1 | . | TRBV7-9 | CASSRETEAFF | TGTGCCAGCAGCCGGGAGACTGAAGCTTTCTTT
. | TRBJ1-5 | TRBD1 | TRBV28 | CASSNPRQGSNQPQHF | TGTGCCAGCAGTAACCCGAGACAGGGAAGCAATCAGCCCCAGCATTTT
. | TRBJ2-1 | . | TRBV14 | CASSQTGIEQFF | TGTGCCAGCAGCCAAACAGGGATTGAGCAGTTCTTC
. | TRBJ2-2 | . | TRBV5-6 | CASSLWGPNTGELFF | TGTGCCAGCAGCTTGTGGGGACCGAACACCGGGGAGCTGTTTTTT
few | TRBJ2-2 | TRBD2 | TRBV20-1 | CSAKGLAGVGTGELFF | TGCAGTGCTAAGGGACTAGCGGGGGTCGGCACCGGGGAGCTGTTTTTT
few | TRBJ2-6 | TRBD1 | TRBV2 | CASREPGQGISGANVLTF | TGTGCCAGCAGGGAACCGGGACAGGGAATATCTGGGGCCAACGTCCTGACTTTC
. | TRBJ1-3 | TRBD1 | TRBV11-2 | CASSLDIEDRGSGNTIYF | TGTGCCAGCAGCTTAGATATCGAGGACAGGGGCTCTGGAAACACCATATATTTT
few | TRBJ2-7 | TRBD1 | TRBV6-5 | CASSTQGTGVYEQYF | TGTGCCAGCAGCACCCAGGGGACAGGGGTTTACGAGCAGTACTTC
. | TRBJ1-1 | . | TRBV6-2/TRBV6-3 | CASSPTGWQAFF | TGTGCCAGCAGTCCCACTGGATGGCAAGCTTTCTTT
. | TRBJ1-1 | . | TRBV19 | CATNFRGNTEAFF | TGTGCCACTAACTTCAGGGGGAACACTGAAGCTTTCTTT
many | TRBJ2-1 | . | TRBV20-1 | CSVPEWTNEQFF | TGCAGTGTGCCTGAATGGACCAATGAGCAGTTCTTC
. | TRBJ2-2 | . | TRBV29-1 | CSVEDPQPNTGELFF | TGCAGCGTTGAAGATCCCCAGCCGAACACCGGGGAGCTGTTTTTT
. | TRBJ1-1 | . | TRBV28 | CASSRGGSTEAFF | TGTGCCAGCAGTCGGGGGGGCTCCACTGAAGCTTTCTTT
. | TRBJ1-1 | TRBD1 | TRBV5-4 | CASSFVRGTTEAFF | TGTGCCAGCAGCTTCGTCAGGGGGACCACTGAAGCTTTCTTT
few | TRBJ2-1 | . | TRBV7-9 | CASSFRADRKMQFF | TGTGCCAGCAGCTTCCGCGCGGACCGGAAAATGCAGTTCTTC
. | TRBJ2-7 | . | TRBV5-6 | CASSSLGGGKSHEQYF | TGTGCCAGCAGCTCCCTGGGGGGCGGTAAGTCCCACGAGCAGTACTTC
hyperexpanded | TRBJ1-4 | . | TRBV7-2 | CASSPPGSGSEKLFF | TGTGCCAGCAGCCCACCGGGTTCGGGGAGTGAAAAACTGTTTTTT
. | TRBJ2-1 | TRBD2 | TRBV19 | CASSPGLAAYNEQFF | TGTGCCAGTAGCCCTGGACTAGCGGCTTACAATGAGCAGTTCTTC
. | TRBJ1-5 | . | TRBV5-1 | CASSLGGSSNQPQHF | TGCGCCAGCAGCTTGGGGGGGAGTTCCAATCAGCCCCAGCATTTT
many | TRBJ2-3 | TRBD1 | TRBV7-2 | CASSLDRGITDTQYF | TGTGCCAGCAGCTTGGACAGGGGGATCACAGATACGCAGTATTTT
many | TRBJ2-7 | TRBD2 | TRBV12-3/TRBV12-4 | CASSSALTSPNYEQYF | TGTGCCAGCAGTTCGGCCCTGACTAGCCCCAACTACGAGCAGTACTTC
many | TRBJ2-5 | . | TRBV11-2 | CASSLGAWGTQYF | TGTGCCAGCAGCTTAGGAGCGTGGGGGACCCAGTACTTC
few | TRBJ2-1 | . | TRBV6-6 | CASRTSAYNEQFF | TGTGCCAGCCGAACTAGTGCCTACAATGAGCAGTTCTTC
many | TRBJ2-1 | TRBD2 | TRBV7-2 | CASRTSGLADRNNEQFF | TGTGCCAGCAGAACAAGCGGACTAGCCGATAGGAACAATGAGCAGTTCTTC
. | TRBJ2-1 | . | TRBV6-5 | CASSSPLGMNEQFF | TGTGCCAGCAGTTCCCCCCTAGGGATGAATGAGCAGTTCTTC
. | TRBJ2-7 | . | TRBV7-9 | CASRPKVGGPPEQYF | TGTGCCAGCAGGCCGAAGGTCGGGGGGCCTCCTGAGCAGTACTTC
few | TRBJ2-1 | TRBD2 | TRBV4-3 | CASSRRTSGRAREQFF | TGCGCCAGCAGCCGCCGGACTAGCGGGAGGGCCCGTGAGCAGTTCTTC
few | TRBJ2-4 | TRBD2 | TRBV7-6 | CATTPTGTSGSRAKNIQYF | TGTGCCACCACACCCACCGGGACTAGCGGGAGCCGAGCCAAAAACATTCAGTACTTC
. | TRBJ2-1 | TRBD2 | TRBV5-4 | CASSSQLAGGPRYNEQFF | TGTGCCAGCAGCTCTCAACTAGCGGGAGGGCCGAGGTACAATGAGCAGTTCTTC
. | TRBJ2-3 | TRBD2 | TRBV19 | CASSPGLAVVSTDTQYF | TGTGCCAGTAGTCCGGGACTAGCGGTGGTTAGCACAGATACGCAGTATTTT
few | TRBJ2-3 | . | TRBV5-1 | CASSSLADPDTQYF | TGCGCCAGCAGCTCATTAGCGGACCCAGATACGCAGTATTTT